Detailed here is one TCR beta chain. Other nucleotide sequences in the sample specify the same CDR3. This sample stems from a study of shared clonotypes between healthy human individuals. In the naive CD8 group, cells lacked CD45RO and were positively selected for CCR7, so terminally differentiated effector memory CD45RA+ cells were left out. The CDR3 contains 14 residues. V was trimmed by 0 bases and J by 0 bases, leaving 3 bases between them. Germline CDR1 reads SNHLY; CDR2 reads FYNNEI. Clones were sequenced by immunoSEQ multiplex PCR, and TCRdb holds only the in-frame ones, with some missing. This sample has hundreds of thousands of clones, with roughly 92% found just once.

The rearrangement links TRBV2 to TRBJ2-1, with no clear D. The receptor's source is a man aged 30-40 years in good health. Sequencing was performed on naive CD8+ T cells sorted from blood. CDR3 amino acids: CASSEAGSYNEQFF. CDR3 nucleotide sequence: TGTGCCAGCAGTGAAGCGGGCTCCTACAATGAGCAGTTCTTC.